The next 29 T cell receptor beta chains were all read from a single sample in a study of breast tumors, draining lymph nodes, adjacent tissues. TCRdb called the multiplex PCR reads again in MiXCR, with one record for every CDR3 protein. The top ten clones hold about 3.3% of a sample with about 220,000 distinct CDR3 sequences, 34% of them seen once. Breast cancer patients provided tissue from their axillary draining lymph nodes. Sequenced: axillary lymph node tissue. The receptors come from a female donor with breast cancer. Some clones in this sample may be carry-over from other donors' samples.

This clonotype appeared many times. This may stem from a read error, because a much larger clone lies one nucleotide away. The CDR3 carries no conserved terminal phenylalanine or tryptophan, so it likely arises from a read error. The chain has TRBV7-9 and TRBJ2-5; D gene unclear. Germline CDR1 SEHNR, CDR2 FQNEAQ (reference sequence). CDR3 length: 14 amino acids. V was cut by 1 base and J by 5 bases, with 11 bases left in between. CDR3 nucleotide sequence: TGTGCCAGCAGCTTAGTCGTGAGTGGGGAGACCCAGTACCTC. It is translated as CASSLVVSGETQYL.

In this sample, this clonotype turned up many times. The chain links TRBV5-1 to TRBJ1-6; the D is unclear. Germline-derived CDR1 and CDR2 are SGHRS and YFSETQ. With 0 bases removed from V and 6 bases from J, the gap between germline ends came to 1 base. This CDR3 has 12 residues. Here the CDR3 reads CASSLANSPLHF. In DNA form, the CDR3 reads TGCGCCAGCAGCTTGGCTAATTCACCCCTCCACTTT.

The rearrangement uses TRBV3-2 and TRBJ1-3; the table gives TRBD1 as D, unverified against the DNA. TRBV3-2 is recorded as a pseudogene. CDR3 size: 15 residues. CDR3 nucleotide sequence: TGTGCCAGCAGCCACGTCAGGGACTCTGGAAACACCATATATTTT. Its translation: CASSHVRDSGNTIYF.

This clonotype was recorded many times. V is TRBV12-3 or TRBV12-4 and J is TRBJ2-1, with D hard to call. The CDR3 sequence is 12 residues long. V lost 3 bases, J lost 10 bases, and 10 bases lay in between. CDR3 sequence reads: CASSFGLDEQFF. CDR3 nucleotides: TGTGCCAGCAGTTTTGGTTTGGACGAGCAGTTCTTC.

In its sample, this clonotype was seen a few times. The chain recombines TRBV6-5 with TRBJ2-7, with 10 positions matching TRBD2. This CDR3 has 17 amino acids. CDR1 is MNHEY and CDR2 is SVGAGI in the germline V gene. V was clipped by 5 bases and J by 2 bases; unmatched bases: 12. This chain's CDR3 is CASSHEGGLAETYEQYF. As DNA, the CDR3 is TGTGCCAGCAGTCACGAGGGAGGACTAGCGGAGACCTACGAGCAGTACTTC.

This clonotype came up many times. The CDR3 is CASSQDFVARITFF. The DNA for the CDR3 is TGTGCCAGCAGCCAAGATTTTGTAGCTCGTATAACGTTCTTC. The chain combines TRBV4-2 with TRBJ2-1; no clear D gene. This CDR3 has 14 residues. Germline V lookup: CDR1 LGHNA, CDR2 YNFKEQ. V shed 0 bases and J shed 15 bases, with 18 bases lying between them.

This clonotype has a handful of counts. The V call is TRBV10-3, the J call TRBJ2-2; TRBD2 matches at 11 bases. The CDR3 length is 19 residues. Per the germline V gene, CDR1 is ENHRY and CDR2 is SYGVKD. V lost 3 bases, J lost 0 bases, and 9 bases stayed unmatched. The CDR3 here is CAISEGLAGGDSNTGELFF. CDR3 nucleotide sequence: TGTGCCATCAGTGAAGGGCTAGCGGGGGGAGATTCGAACACCGGGGAGCTGTTTTTT.

This clonotype was counted at least ten times. The genes are TRBV18 and TRBJ2-3, with D possibly TRBD1 on 6 matching bases. With 1 base removed from V and 5 bases from J, the gap between germline ends came to 13 bases. CDR3 length: 15 amino acids. Per germline, CDR1 KGHSH and CDR2 LQKENI. The CDR3 sequence: CASSPRAGAVDTQYF. The CDR3, as DNA: TGTGCCAGCTCACCACGGGCAGGGGCGGTAGATACGCAGTATTTT. The full variable domain, completed using reference TRBV18 and TRBJ2-3, is NAGVMQNPRHLVRRRGQEARLRCSPMKGHSHVYWYRQLPEEGLKFMVYLQKENIIDESGMPKERFSAEFPKEGPSILRIQQVVRGDSAAYFCASSPRAGAVDTQYFGPGTRLTVL.

CDR3 sequence: CASSSGTGASFGKLFF. CDR3 nucleotides: TGTGCCAGCAGCTCAGGGACAGGGGCTAGTTTTGGAAAACTGTTTTTT. The chain is built from TRBV11-2 and TRBJ1-4; 10 bases map to TRBD1. The germline V gene encodes CDR1 SGHAT and CDR2 FQNNGV. V dropped 4 bases and J dropped 10; count of bases not matched to a gene: 12. This CDR3 has 16 amino acids.

The sample holds many counts of this clonotype. This rearrangement joins TRBV6-5 to TRBJ1-2, with TRBD1 matching 8 bases. Trimming took 0 bases from V and 5 from J; bases not matched to a gene: 5. The germline V gene encodes CDR1 MNHEY and CDR2 SVGAGI. This CDR3 is built from 15 residues. This CDR3 is CASSYSGQGTYGYTF. The CDR3 nucleotides are TGTGCCAGCAGTTACTCCGGACAGGGAACTTATGGCTACACCTTC.

This clonotype was found a few times. The DNA of the CDR3 is TGTGCCAGCAGGCGACAGGGAGAAACCGGGGAGCTGTTTTTT. This codes for CASRRQGETGELFF. The V and J genes are TRBV6-1 and TRBJ2-2; 7 bases map to TRBD1. Germline lookup yields CDR1 MNHNS and CDR2 SASEGT. The CDR3 loop spans 14 amino acids. V lost 6 bases and J lost 5; bases outside the gene matches: 6.

To note about this clonotype: Being one base from a much bigger clone, this may be a read error. DNA for the CDR3: TGTGCCAGCAGCTTGGAGAGGACCTACACCGGGGAGCTGTTTTTT. It translates to CASSLERTYTGELFF. The rearrangement uses TRBV5-5 and TRBJ2-2; D not certain. The CDR3 has 15 amino acids. The V end lost 0 bases, the J end lost 3 bases, and 9 bases lay between the germline ends. CDR1 and CDR2 from the germline V gene are SGHKS and YYEKEE (reference sequence).

As to this clonotype: A read error may produce the germline difference seen at one junction end. The rearrangement links TRBV11-2 to TRBJ2-3, with 10 bases fitting TRBD2. The CDR3 consists of 16 residues. The V gene's germline CDR1 is SGHAT and CDR2 FQNNGV. The CDR3 spells CASSSTSGTGPDTQYF. DNA for the CDR3: TGTGCTAGCAGCTCCACTAGCGGGACTGGCCCAGATACGCAGTATTTT.

This clonotype was found many times. The chain combines TRBV12-3 or TRBV12-4 with TRBJ2-7; TRBD2 agrees at 12 bases. The CDR3 is 16 amino acids. Germline trimming cut 7 bases from V and 4 bases from J; bases unmatched to any gene: 11. The CDR3 reads CASKPSGRAGKYEQYF. DNA of the CDR3: TGTGCCAGCAAACCTAGCGGGAGGGCCGGTAAATACGAGCAGTACTTC.

This clonotype was seen ten or more times. The genes are TRBV20-1 and TRBJ2-5, with D tentatively TRBD1 or TRBD2 (5 bases each). The germline V and J ends were trimmed by 2 bases and 5 bases, with 6 bases remaining between them. The CDR3 contains 11 residues. CDR1 and CDR2 from the germline V gene are DFQATT and SNEGSKA (reference sequence). This CDR3 is CSARWGETQYF. DNA for the CDR3: TGCAGTGCTAGATGGGGGGAGACCCAGTACTTC.

This chain uses TRBV5-1 with TRBJ2-7; 12 positions agree with TRBD1. Germline assignment: CDR1 SGHRS and CDR2 YFSETQ. V shed 3 bases and J 1 base; nucleotides not matched to a gene: 11. The CDR3 sequence is 18 residues long. The CDR3 nucleotides read TGCGCCAGCAGCTCTACCGGGACAGGGGGCGCGAAGTCCTACGAGCAGTACTTC. This sequence encodes CASSSTGTGGAKSYEQYF.

The chain uses TRBV2 and TRBJ1-6, with D unclear. The V gene lost 7 bases and the J gene lost 7 bases, with 14 bases spanning the gap. The CDR3 sequence is 14 residues long. The germline V gene has CDR1 SNHLY and CDR2 FYNNEI. The CDR3 DNA reads as TGTGCCAGCATGGATCCTAGCGGGAATTCACCCCTCCACTTT. The encoded protein is CASMDPSGNSPLHF.

This clonotype has ten or more counts. Here the CDR3 reads CASSDRSGYEQYF. In DNA, the CDR3 is TGCGCCAGCAGCGACCGGTCGGGGTACGAGCAGTACTTC. The J gene is TRBJ2-7, the V gene TRBV10-2; D perhaps matches TRBD2 (5 bases). Germline values: CDR1 WSHSY, CDR2 SAAADI. Trimming took 6 bases from V and 4 from J, leaving 13 bases between them. The CDR3 runs 13 residues.

Points on this clonotype: Since a much larger clone is just one base distant, this may be a read error. The CDR3 DNA reads TGTGCCGGCAGCTTGGACAGTCTAAATGAAAAACTGTTTTTT. It is translated as CAGSLDSLNEKLFF. The chain links TRBV5-6 to TRBJ1-4, with TRBD1 as a possible D gene (6 bases). Per the germline V gene, CDR1 is SGHDT and CDR2 is YYEEEE. The length of the CDR3 is 14 residues.

This clonotype was seen repeatedly, ten times or more. The J gene is TRBJ2-3, the V gene TRBV9; 9 nucleotides align to TRBD2. The CDR3 runs 17 residues. V lost 1 base and J lost 4; bases outside the gene matches: 10. Germline-derived CDR1 and CDR2 are SGDLS and YYNGEE. As DNA, the CDR3 is TGTGCCAGCAGCGTATCGCCGGGACTAGCCGGCCCAGATACGCAGTATTTT. The encoded protein is CASSVSPGLAGPDTQYF.

This clonotype has ten or more counts. This chain connects TRBV15 to TRBJ2-3, with D possibly being TRBD1 or TRBD2 (6 bases each). This CDR3 is built from 17 residues. CDR1 is LNHNV, CDR2 YYDKDF, per germline (reference sequence). The V and J ends lost 4 bases and 2 bases respectively, with 19 bases between them. For the CDR3, the DNA is TGTGCCACCAGCACTCCTGACCCCGGGGGCTACACAGATACGCAGTATTTT. Its protein product is CATSTPDPGGYTDTQYF.

In this sample, this clonotype turned up many times. The chain couples TRBV9 to TRBJ2-5; TRBD2 matches 10 bases. Trimming cost V 0 bases and J 4 bases; bases outside gene matches: 6. CDR3 length: 16 amino acids. The V gene's germline CDR1 is SGDLS and CDR2 YYNGEE. The CDR3 DNA is TGTGCCAGCAGCGTAGGTAGCGGGAGGTTGGGAGAGACCCAGTACTTC. This sequence encodes CASSVGSGRLGETQYF.

J is TRBJ2-5 and V is TRBV2, with TRBD2 matching over 10 bases. Losses at the gene ends were 2 bases for V and 1 base for J; bases not matched to a gene: 7. The germline V gene has CDR1 SNHLY and CDR2 FYNNEI. This CDR3 region has 17 residues. The CDR3 nucleotides are TGTGCCAGCAGTGAACAGGCTAGCGGGAGCCCCCAAGAGACCCAGTACTTC. Translation: CASSEQASGSPQETQYF.

This clonotype was seen only once. V and J are TRBV29-1 and TRBJ1-2, with D possibly TRBD1 on 6 matching bases. CDR1 is SQVTM, CDR2 ANQGSEA, per germline. V shed 6 bases and J shed 8 bases, with 13 bases lying between them. The CDR3 has 11 residues. The chain's CDR3 is CSVDGGHGYTF. In DNA, the CDR3 is TGCAGCGTGGATGGGGGGCACGGCTACACCTTC.

This clonotype was picked up many times. V usage is TRBV10-3 and J usage is TRBJ2-1; 13 positions match TRBD2. V shed 4 bases, J shed 3 bases, and the junction held 6 bases outside the gene matches. The CDR3 extends over 17 amino acids. Germline CDR1 and CDR2: ENHRY and SYGVKD. The CDR3 DNA follows: TGTGCCATCAGTGTAGGGACTAGCGGGACCGTCTACAATGAGCAGTTCTTC. Translating gives CAISVGTSGTVYNEQFF.

The genes are TRBV4-2 and TRBJ2-2, with D tentatively TRBD1 (5 bases). CDR3 length: 16 amino acids. Trimming left V 0 bases short and J 3 bases short, with 11 bases between. Germline-derived CDR1 and CDR2 are LGHNA and YNFKEQ. This CDR3 reads CASSQEGVLDTGELFF. In DNA, the CDR3 is TGTGCCAGCAGCCAAGAAGGGGTCTTGGACACCGGGGAGCTGTTTTTT.

The chain combines TRBV5-1 with TRBJ2-5; perhaps TRBD1 as D (5 bases). The CDR3 covers 15 residues. Germline assignment: CDR1 SGHRS and CDR2 YFSETQ. The V end lost 0 bases, the J end lost 5 bases, and 14 bases lay between the germline ends. The CDR3 nucleotides are TGCGCCAGCAGCTTGGGGGGCAGCCGAGAGGAGACCCAGTACTTC. Translated: CASSLGGSREETQYF.

This chain uses TRBV7-9 with TRBJ1-6, with 12 positions matching TRBD1. The length of the CDR3 is 17 residues. Trimming took 6 bases from V and 4 from J; bases not matched to a gene: 7. Germline V gene data show CDR1 as SEHNR and CDR2 as FQNEAQ (reference sequence). This chain's CDR3 is CASRLPGQGAYNSPLHF. CDR3 nucleotides: TGTGCCAGCAGACTCCCGGGACAGGGGGCATATAATTCACCCCTCCACTTT.

This clonotype was seen ten or more times. V gene TRBV20-1 combines with J gene TRBJ2-5; D unclear. Germline CDR1 is DFQATT and CDR2 is SNEGSKA (reference sequence). The CDR3 is made up of 13 amino acids. V shed 3 bases and J shed 5 bases, with 13 bases lying between them. Here the CDR3 reads CSARPPWGETQYF. DNA for the CDR3: TGCAGTGCTAGGCCCCCCTGGGGTGAGACCCAGTACTTC.